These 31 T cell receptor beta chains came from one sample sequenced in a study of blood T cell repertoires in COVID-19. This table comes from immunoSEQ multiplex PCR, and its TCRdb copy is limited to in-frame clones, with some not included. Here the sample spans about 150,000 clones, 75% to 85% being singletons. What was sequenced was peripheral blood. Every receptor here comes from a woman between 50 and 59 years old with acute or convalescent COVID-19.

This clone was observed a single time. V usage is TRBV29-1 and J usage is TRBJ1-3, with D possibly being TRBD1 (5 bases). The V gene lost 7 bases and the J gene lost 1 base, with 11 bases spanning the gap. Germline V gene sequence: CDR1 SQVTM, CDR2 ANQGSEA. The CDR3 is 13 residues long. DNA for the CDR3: TGCAGCGCAGCAAAGGGGTCTGGAAACACCATATATTTT. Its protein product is CSAAKGSGNTIYF.

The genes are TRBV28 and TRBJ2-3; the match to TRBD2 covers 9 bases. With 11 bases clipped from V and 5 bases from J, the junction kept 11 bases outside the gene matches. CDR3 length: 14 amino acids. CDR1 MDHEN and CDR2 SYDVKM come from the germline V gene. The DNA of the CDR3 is TGTGCCGGGGCGGCGGGAGGGAGGGGAGATACGCAGTATTTT. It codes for CAGAAGGRGDTQYF.

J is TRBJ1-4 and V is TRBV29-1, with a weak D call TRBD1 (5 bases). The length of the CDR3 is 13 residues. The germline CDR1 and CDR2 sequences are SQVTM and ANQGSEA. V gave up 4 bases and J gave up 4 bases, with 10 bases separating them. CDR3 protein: CSVVPGHNEKLFF. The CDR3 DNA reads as TGCAGCGTTGTGCCAGGGCATAATGAAAAACTGTTTTTT.

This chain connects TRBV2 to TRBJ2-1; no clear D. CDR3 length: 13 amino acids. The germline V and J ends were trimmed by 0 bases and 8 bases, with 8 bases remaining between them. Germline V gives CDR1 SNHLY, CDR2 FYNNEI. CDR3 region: CASSEAPQYEQFF. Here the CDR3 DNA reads TGTGCCAGCAGTGAAGCCCCCCAGTATGAGCAGTTCTTC.

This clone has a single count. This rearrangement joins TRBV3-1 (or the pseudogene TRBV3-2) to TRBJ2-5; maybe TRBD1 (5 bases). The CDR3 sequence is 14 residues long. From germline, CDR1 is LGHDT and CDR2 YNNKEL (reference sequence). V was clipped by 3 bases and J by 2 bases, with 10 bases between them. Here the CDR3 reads CASSHAQGQETQYF. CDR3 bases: TGTGCCAGCAGCCACGCGCAGGGACAAGAGACCCAGTACTTC.

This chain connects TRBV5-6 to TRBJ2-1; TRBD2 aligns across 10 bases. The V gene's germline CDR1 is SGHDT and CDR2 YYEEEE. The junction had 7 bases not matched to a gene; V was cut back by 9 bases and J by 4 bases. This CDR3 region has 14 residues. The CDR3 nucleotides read TGTGCCACCTCTTTAGCGGGGGGTTACAATGAGCAGTTCTTC. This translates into CATSLAGGYNEQFF.

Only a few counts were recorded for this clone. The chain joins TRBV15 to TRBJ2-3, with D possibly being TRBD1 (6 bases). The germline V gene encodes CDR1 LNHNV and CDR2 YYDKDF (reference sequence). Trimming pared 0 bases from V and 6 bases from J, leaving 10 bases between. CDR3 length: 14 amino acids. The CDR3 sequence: CATSRDGTPDTQYF. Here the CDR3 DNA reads TGTGCCACCAGCAGAGATGGGACACCCGATACGCAGTATTTT.

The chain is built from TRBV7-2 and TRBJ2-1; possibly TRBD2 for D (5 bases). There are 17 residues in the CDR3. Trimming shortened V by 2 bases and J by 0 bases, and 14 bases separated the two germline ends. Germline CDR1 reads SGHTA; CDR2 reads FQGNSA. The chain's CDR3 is CASSLNYGRISYNEQFF. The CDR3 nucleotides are TGTGCCAGCAGCTTAAATTATGGGAGAATCTCCTACAATGAGCAGTTCTTC.

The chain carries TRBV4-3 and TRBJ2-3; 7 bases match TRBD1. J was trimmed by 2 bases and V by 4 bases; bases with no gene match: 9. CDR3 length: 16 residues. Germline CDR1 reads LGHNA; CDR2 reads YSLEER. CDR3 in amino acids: CASSPSWTGDTDTQYF. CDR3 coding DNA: TGCGCCAGCAGCCCCTCCTGGACAGGAGACACAGATACGCAGTATTTT.

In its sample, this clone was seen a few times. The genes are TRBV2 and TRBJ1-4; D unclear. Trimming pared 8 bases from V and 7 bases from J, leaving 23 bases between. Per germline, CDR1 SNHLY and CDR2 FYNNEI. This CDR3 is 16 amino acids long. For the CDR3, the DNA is TGTGCCAGCCATGAGGCGAGTTCGGTTAATGGTGAAAAACTGTTTTTT. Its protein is CASHEASSVNGEKLFF.

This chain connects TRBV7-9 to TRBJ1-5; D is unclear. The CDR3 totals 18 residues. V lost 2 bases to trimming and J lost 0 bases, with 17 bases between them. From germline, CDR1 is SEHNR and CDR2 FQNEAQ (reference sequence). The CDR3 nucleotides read TGTGCCAGCAGCTTATCGTCCTCGGGAATTTATAGCAATCAGCCCCAGCATTTT. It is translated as CASSLSSSGIYSNQPQHF.

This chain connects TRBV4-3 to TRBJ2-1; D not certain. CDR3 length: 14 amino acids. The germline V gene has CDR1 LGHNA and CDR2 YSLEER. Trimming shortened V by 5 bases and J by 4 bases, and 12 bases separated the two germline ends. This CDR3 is CASSSTVFYNEQFF. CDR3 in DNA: TGCGCCAGCAGCTCAACGGTGTTTTACAATGAGCAGTTCTTC.

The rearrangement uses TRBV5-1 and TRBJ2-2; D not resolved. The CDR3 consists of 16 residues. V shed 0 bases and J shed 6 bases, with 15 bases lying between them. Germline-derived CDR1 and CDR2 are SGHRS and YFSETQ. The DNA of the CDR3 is TGCGCCAGCAGCTTGGGTCGGGTTCCTCAGCCCGGGGAGCTGTTTTTT. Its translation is CASSLGRVPQPGELFF. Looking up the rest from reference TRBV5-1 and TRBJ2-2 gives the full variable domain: KAGVTQTPRYLIKTRGQQVTLSCSPISGHRSVSWYQQTPGQGLQFLFEYFSETQRNKGNFPGRFSGRQFSNSRSEMNVSTLELGDSALYLCASSLGRVPQPGELFFGEGSRLTVL.

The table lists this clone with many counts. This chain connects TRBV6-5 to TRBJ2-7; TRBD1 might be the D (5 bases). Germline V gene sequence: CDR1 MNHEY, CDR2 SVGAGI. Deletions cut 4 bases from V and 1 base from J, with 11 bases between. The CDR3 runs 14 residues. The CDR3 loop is CASSLIQGSYEQYF. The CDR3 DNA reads TGTGCCAGCAGTTTAATCCAGGGATCCTACGAGCAGTACTTC.

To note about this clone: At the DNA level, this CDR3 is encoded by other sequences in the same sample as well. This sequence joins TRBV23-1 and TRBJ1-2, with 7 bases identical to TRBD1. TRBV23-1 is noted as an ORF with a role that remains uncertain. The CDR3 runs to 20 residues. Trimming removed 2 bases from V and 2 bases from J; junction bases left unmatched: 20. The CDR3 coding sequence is TGCGCCAGCAGTCAAATCGCCCGGGGGGGTCCGTCAGGGGGAAACTATGGCTACACCTTC. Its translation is CASSQIARGGPSGGNYGYTF.

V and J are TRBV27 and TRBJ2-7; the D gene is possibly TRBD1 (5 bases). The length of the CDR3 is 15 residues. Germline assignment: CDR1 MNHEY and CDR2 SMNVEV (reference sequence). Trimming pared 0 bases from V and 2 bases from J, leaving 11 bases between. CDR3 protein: CASSLSTVYTYEQYF. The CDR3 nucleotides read TGTGCCAGCAGTTTATCGACAGTGTACACCTACGAGCAGTACTTC.

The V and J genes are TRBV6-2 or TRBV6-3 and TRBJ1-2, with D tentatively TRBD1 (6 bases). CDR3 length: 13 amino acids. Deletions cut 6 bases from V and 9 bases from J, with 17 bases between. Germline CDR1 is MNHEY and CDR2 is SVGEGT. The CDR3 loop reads CASSPQAGDSYTF. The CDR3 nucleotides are TGTGCCAGCAGCCCCCAAGCGGGGGACAGCTACACCTTC.

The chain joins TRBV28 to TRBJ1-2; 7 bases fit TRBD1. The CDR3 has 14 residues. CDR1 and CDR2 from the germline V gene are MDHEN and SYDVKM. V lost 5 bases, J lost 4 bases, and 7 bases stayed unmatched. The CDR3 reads CASSAGGVRYGYTF. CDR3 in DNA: TGTGCCAGCAGTGCAGGGGGAGTTCGCTATGGCTACACCTTC.

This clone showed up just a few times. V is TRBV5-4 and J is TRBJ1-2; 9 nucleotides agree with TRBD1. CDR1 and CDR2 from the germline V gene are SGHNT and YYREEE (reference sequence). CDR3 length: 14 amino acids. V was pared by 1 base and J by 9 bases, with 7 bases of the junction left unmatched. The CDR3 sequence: CASSLMGQGLRYTF. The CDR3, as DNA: TGTGCCAGCAGCTTGATGGGACAGGGACTTCGCTACACCTTC.

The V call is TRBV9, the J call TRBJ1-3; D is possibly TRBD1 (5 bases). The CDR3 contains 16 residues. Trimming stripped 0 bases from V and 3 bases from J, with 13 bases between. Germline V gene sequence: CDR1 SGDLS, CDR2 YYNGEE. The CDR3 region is CASSVGTTFHGNTIYF. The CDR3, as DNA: TGTGCCAGCAGCGTAGGGACAACCTTTCATGGAAACACCATATATTTT.

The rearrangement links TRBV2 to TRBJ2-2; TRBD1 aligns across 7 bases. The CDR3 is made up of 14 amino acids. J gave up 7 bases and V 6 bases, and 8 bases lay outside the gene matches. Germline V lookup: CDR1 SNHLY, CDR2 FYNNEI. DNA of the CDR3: TGTGCCAGCAGCTCCGAGACAGGGAGCGGGGAGCTGTTTTTT. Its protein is CASSSETGSGELFF.

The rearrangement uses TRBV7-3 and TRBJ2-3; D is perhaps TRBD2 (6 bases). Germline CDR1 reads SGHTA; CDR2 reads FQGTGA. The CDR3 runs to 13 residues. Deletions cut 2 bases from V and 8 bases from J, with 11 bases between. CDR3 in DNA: TGTGCCAGCAGCTTAGCGGGATATACTACGCAGTATTTT. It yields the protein CASSLAGYTTQYF. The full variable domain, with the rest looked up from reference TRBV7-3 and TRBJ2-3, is GAGVSQTPSNKVTEKGKYVELRCDPISGHTALYWYRQSLGQGPEFLIYFQGTGAADDSGLPNDRFFAVRPEGSVSTLKIQRTERGDSAVYLCASSLAGYTTQYFGPGTRLTVL.

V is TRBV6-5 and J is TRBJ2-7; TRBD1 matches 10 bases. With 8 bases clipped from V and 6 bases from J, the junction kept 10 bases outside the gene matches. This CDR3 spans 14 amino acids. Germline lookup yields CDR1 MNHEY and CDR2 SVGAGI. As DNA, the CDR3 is TGTGCCAGCCTTCGGACAGGGGGAGGGCGCGAGCAGTACTTC. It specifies CASLRTGGGREQYF.

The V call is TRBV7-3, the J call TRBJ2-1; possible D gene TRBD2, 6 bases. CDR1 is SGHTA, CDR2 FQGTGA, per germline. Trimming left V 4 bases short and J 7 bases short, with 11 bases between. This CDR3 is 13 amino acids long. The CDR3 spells CASSSYSGNEQFF. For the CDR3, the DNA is TGTGCCAGCAGCTCCTATAGCGGTAATGAGCAGTTCTTC.

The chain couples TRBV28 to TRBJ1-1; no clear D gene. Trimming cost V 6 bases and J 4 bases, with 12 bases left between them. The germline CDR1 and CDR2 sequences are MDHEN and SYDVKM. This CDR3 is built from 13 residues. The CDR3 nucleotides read TGTGCCAGCAGCTCATTTAGAGGCACTGAAGCTTTCTTT. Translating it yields CASSSFRGTEAFF. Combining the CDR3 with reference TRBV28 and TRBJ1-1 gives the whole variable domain DVKVTQSSRYLVKRTGEKVFLECVQDMDHENMFWYRQDPGLGLRLIYFSYDVKMKEKGDIPEGYSVSREKKERFSLILESASTNQTSMYLCASSSFRGTEAFFGQGTRLTVV.

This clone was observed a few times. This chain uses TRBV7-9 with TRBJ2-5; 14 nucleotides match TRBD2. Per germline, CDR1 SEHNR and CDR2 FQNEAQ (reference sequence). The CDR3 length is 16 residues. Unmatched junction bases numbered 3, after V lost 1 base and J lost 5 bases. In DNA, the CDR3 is TGTGCCAGCAGCTTAGGACTAGCGGGAGGGCGTGAGACCCAGTACTTC. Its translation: CASSLGLAGGRETQYF.

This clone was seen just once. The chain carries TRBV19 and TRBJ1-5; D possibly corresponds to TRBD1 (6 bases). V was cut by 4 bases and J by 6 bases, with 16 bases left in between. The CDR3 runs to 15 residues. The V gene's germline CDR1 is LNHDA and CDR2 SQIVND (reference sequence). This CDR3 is CASSKAPGGAQPQHF. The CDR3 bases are TGTGCCAGTAGTAAGGCCCCGGGGGGGGCTCAGCCCCAGCATTTT.

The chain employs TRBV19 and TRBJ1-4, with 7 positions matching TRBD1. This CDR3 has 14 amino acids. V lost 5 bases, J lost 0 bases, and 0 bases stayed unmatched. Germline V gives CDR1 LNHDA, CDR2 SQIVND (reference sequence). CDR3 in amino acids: CASSGTATNEKLFF. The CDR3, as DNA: TGTGCCAGTAGTGGGACAGCAACTAATGAAAAACTGTTTTTT.

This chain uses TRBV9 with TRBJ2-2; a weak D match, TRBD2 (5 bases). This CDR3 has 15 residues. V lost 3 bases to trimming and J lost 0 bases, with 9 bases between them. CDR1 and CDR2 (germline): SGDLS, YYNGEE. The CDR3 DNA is TGTGCCAGCAGCGAGAGCGGATCGAACACCGGGGAGCTGTTTTTT. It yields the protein CASSESGSNTGELFF.

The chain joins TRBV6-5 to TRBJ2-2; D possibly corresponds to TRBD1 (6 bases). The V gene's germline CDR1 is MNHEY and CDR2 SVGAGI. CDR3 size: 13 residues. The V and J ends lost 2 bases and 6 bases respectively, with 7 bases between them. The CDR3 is CASSYTGSGELFF. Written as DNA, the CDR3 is TGTGCCAGCAGTTACACAGGGTCCGGGGAGCTGTTTTTT.

The CDR3 region has the DNA TGTGCCAGCAGTATACTAGCGGCCCCGAACACCGGGGAGCTGTTTTTT. Its protein is CASSILAAPNTGELFF. The chain carries TRBV28 and TRBJ2-2; 8 bases match TRBD2. Germline V gene sequence: CDR1 MDHEN, CDR2 SYDVKM. V lost 5 bases to trimming and J lost 0 bases; unmatched junction nucleotides: 5. The CDR3 covers 16 residues.